The 18 T cell receptor beta chains reported below all come from one sample, sequenced in a study of blood T cell repertoires in COVID-19. The repertoire was sequenced with immunoSEQ multiplex PCR; TCRdb's copy has only in-frame clones and lacks some. This repertoire shows around 40,000 clones, about four fifths found once; its top ten account for 23%. Sequenced input: peripheral blood. These receptors originate from a man aged 65 to 79 with acute or convalescent COVID-19.

The rearrangement links TRBV9 to TRBJ2-5, with D perhaps matching TRBD1 (7 bases). Per germline, CDR1 SGDLS and CDR2 YYNGEE. Trimming cost V 0 bases and J 6 bases, with 18 bases left between them. CDR3 size: 16 residues. CDR3 sequence: CASSVEGSGGRKTQYF. The CDR3 DNA follows: TGTGCCAGCAGCGTAGAAGGGTCAGGGGGGCGGAAGACCCAGTACTTC.

The chain uses TRBV11-2 and TRBJ1-2, with a tentative D call TRBD1 (5 bases). The CDR3 runs 14 residues. Trimming removed 1 base from V and 7 bases from J, with 13 bases in between. Germline CDR1 SGHAT, CDR2 FQNNGV. The CDR3 DNA reads TGTGCCAGCAGCTTAGCCAGGATGGGGGGTGGCTACACCTTC. Encoded protein: CASSLARMGGGYTF.

The chain couples TRBV24-1 to TRBJ2-1, with 15 bases that match TRBD2. The CDR3 runs 17 residues. Losses at the gene ends were 4 bases for V and 8 bases for J; bases not matched to a gene: 8. Germline V CDR1 and CDR2: KGHDR, SFDVKD. The CDR3 DNA reads as TGTGCCACCAGTGACCCGGGACTAGCGGGAGGATATGATGAGCAGTTCTTC. Its protein is CATSDPGLAGGYDEQFF.

This chain uses TRBV9 with TRBJ2-7; 9 nucleotides match TRBD2. Germline V gene data show CDR1 as SGDLS and CDR2 as YYNGEE. V trimming: 2 bases; J trimming: 3 bases; junction bases outside the gene matches: 3. This CDR3 is built from 14 residues. The CDR3 sequence: CASSVGAGGYEQYF. CDR3 in DNA: TGTGCCAGCAGCGTGGGAGCGGGAGGCTACGAGCAGTACTTC.

The chain recombines TRBV20-1 with TRBJ2-5; D remains unclear. This CDR3 has 11 residues. The V gene's germline CDR1 is DFQATT and CDR2 SNEGSKA (reference sequence). Trimming removed 0 bases at V and 4 bases at J, with 3 bases between. The CDR3 region has the DNA TGCAGTGCTAGAGATCGAGAGACCCAGTACTTC. Its protein product is CSARDRETQYF.

The V call is TRBV5-4, the J call TRBJ1-2, with 7 bases matching TRBD1. The V and J ends lost 4 bases and 3 bases, in that order; junction bases with no gene match: 3. The germline CDR1 and CDR2 sequences are SGHNT and YYREEE (reference sequence). The CDR3 length is 13 residues. CDR3 DNA: TGTGCCAGCAGCCGAGGACAGGACTATGGCTACACCTTC. Its protein is CASSRGQDYGYTF.

This clone appeared once. V is TRBV12-5 and J is TRBJ1-1; TRBD1 is a possible D gene (5 bases). The CDR3 has 12 amino acids. CDR1 and CDR2 from the germline V gene are LGHNT and FRNRAP. Trimming pared 2 bases from V and 8 bases from J, leaving 9 bases between. The CDR3 region is CASGLPPGEAFF. The CDR3 DNA reads TGTGCTAGTGGTTTGCCCCCAGGGGAAGCTTTCTTT.

The chain has TRBV7-2 and TRBJ2-7; 14 positions match TRBD2. CDR3 length equals 15 residues. Germline V gene lookup returns CDR1 SGHTA and CDR2 FQGNSA. The junction had 4 bases not matched to a gene; V was cut back by 5 bases and J by 4 bases. CDR3 DNA sequence: TGTGCCAGCAGCGCCAGACTAGCGGGAGGGTACGAGCAGTACTTC. Translation gives CASSARLAGGYEQYF.

This chain links TRBV27 with TRBJ1-5; TRBD1 might be the D (6 bases). V lost 5 bases, J lost 5 bases, and 13 bases lay in between. CDR1 and CDR2 (germline): MNHEY, SMNVEV (reference sequence). The CDR3 sequence is 14 residues long. DNA for the CDR3: TGTGCCAGCAGTCACCGACAGGAGGATCAGCCCCAGCATTTT. Amino acid sequence: CASSHRQEDQPQHF.

The rearrangement uses TRBV6-5 and TRBJ1-1; no definite D call. The CDR3 consists of 12 residues. Trimming cost V 6 bases and J 4 bases, with 9 bases left between them. Germline-derived CDR1 and CDR2 are MNHEY and SVGAGI. The CDR3 nucleotides are TGTGCCAGCAGCACAGTGGGCACTGAAGCTTTCTTT. This encodes CASSTVGTEAFF.

The V call is TRBV7-9, the J call TRBJ2-1; D is undetermined. CDR1 is SEHNR and CDR2 is FQNEAQ in the germline V gene (reference sequence). Deletions cut 6 bases from V and 8 bases from J, with 11 bases between. The CDR3 sequence is 12 residues long. CDR3 coding DNA: TGTGCCAGCAGTCCACTACGAGATGAGCAGTTCTTC. Its translation is CASSPLRDEQFF.

This clone has just a few counts. The CDR3 DNA follows: TGTGCCAGCTCACCCATACCGGGGTCTGGAAACACCATATATTTT. Its protein is CASSPIPGSGNTIYF. V is TRBV18 and J is TRBJ1-3; D gene ambiguous. The length of the CDR3 is 15 residues. V lost 3 bases, J lost 1 base, and 10 bases lay in between. CDR1 is KGHSH and CDR2 is LQKENI in the germline V gene.

The chain couples TRBV6-2 or TRBV6-3 to TRBJ1-5; D unresolved. This CDR3 comprises 15 residues. Trimming stripped 5 bases from V and 0 bases from J, with 11 bases between. Germline V CDR1 and CDR2: MNHEY, SVGEGT. This CDR3 is CASSLLQASNQPQHF. The CDR3 region has the DNA TGTGCCAGCAGTCTTCTTCAAGCTAGCAATCAGCCCCAGCATTTT.

The chain employs TRBV27 and TRBJ1-2, with D perhaps matching TRBD1 (5 bases). The CDR3 runs to 15 residues. Germline V gene lookup returns CDR1 MNHEY and CDR2 SMNVEV (reference sequence). The germline V and J ends were trimmed by 3 bases and 2 bases, with 13 bases remaining between them. Written as DNA, the CDR3 is TGTGCCAGCAGTTTGTTCGCAGGGCTCAACTATGGCTACACCTTC. Amino acids: CASSLFAGLNYGYTF.

This clone has just a few counts. The chain joins TRBV3-1 (or the pseudogene TRBV3-2) to TRBJ1-4; perhaps TRBD1 as D (5 bases). From germline, CDR1 is LGHDT and CDR2 YNNKEL (reference sequence). V lost 0 bases to trimming and J lost 15 bases, with 17 bases between them. The CDR3 has 14 amino acids. The CDR3 DNA sequence: TGTGCCAGCAGCCAAGATCTCAGGGCCCCAGAATTGTTTTTT. As protein: CASSQDLRAPELFF.

The chain joins TRBV28 to TRBJ1-1; D possibly corresponds to TRBD1 (6 bases). Germline-derived CDR1 and CDR2 are MDHEN and SYDVKM. V dropped 6 bases and J dropped 1 base, with 15 bases sitting between them. The CDR3 is 15 amino acids. CDR3 DNA: TGTGCCAGCAGGGATCTCCAGGGGTGGAACACTGAAGCTTTCTTT. This translates into CASRDLQGWNTEAFF.

The chain combines TRBV27 with TRBJ1-4, with 12 bases matching TRBD1. Germline lookup yields CDR1 MNHEY and CDR2 SMNVEV (reference sequence). CDR3 length: 18 amino acids. Trimming took 1 base from V and 3 from J; bases not matched to a gene: 6. The CDR3 nucleotides are TGTGCCAGCAGTTTATGGGACAGGGGGCGAGGTTCTAATGAAAAACTGTTTTTT. Its translation: CASSLWDRGRGSNEKLFF.

The chain links TRBV7-9 to TRBJ1-2, with 11 bases lining up with TRBD1. Losses at the gene ends were 5 bases for V and 5 bases for J; bases not matched to a gene: 4. This CDR3 is 14 amino acids long. Germline-derived CDR1 and CDR2 are SEHNR and FQNEAQ (reference sequence). The CDR3 region is CASSPGQGAYGYTF. CDR3 nucleotides: TGTGCCAGCAGCCCCGGACAGGGGGCATATGGCTACACCTTC.